This T cell receptor beta chain stems from a study of read filtering for tumor transcriptome and immune sequencing. This library used approximately 390 ng RNA and molecular barcoded adaptors spanning alpha/delta and beta/gamma chains. TCRdb independently ran MiXCR on the reads; one entry per CDR3 protein. The repertoire has 75,000 to 95,000 distinct CDR3 sequences, 20% to 25% of them found once; the top ten carry more than 9.5%. Notes on the study in general: The CD138-negative fraction was mixed bone marrow immune cells, not pure T cells. Compared with RNA-seq, IR-seq gave much higher clonotype depth and reliability.

CDR1 and CDR2 from the germline V gene are MNHNS and SASEGT. The germline V and J ends were trimmed by 2 bases and 6 bases, with 5 bases remaining between them. The CDR3 is 11 residues long. This clonotype was seen many times. What it binds is unknown. V gene TRBV6-1 combines with J gene TRBJ2-7; the D is unclear. This receptor was identified in a donor older than 35 with multiple myeloma. The specimen sequenced was a population of CD138-negative cells sorted from bone marrow. The CDR3 DNA sequence: TGTGCCAGCAGTGAATTGGTCGAGCAGTACTTC. This translates into CASSELVEQYF.